The 8 T cell receptor beta chains reported below all come from one sample, sequenced in a study of T cell responses to AZD1222 COVID-19 vaccine. Clones were sequenced by immunoSEQ multiplex PCR, and TCRdb holds only the in-frame ones, with some missing. In the table there are about 150,000 clones, more than 75% of which are singletons. Material: peripheral blood, obtained on day 0 of AZD1222 vaccination. All receptors come from an adult in good health.

The chain couples TRBV18 to TRBJ2-5; D ambiguous. The CDR3 consists of 15 residues. Germline V gene lookup returns CDR1 KGHSH and CDR2 LQKENI. The V and J ends lost 2 bases and 1 base respectively, with 11 bases between them. The CDR3 region is CASSPMYSSQETQYF. The CDR3 DNA is TGTGCCAGCTCACCAATGTATTCCAGCCAAGAGACCCAGTACTTC. The entire variable domain, with the rest obtained from reference TRBV18 and TRBJ2-5, is as follows: NAGVMQNPRHLVRRRGQEARLRCSPMKGHSHVYWYRQLPEEGLKFMVYLQKENIIDESGMPKERFSAEFPKEGPSILRIQQVVRGDSAAYFCASSPMYSSQETQYFGPGTRLLVL.

The chain combines TRBV18 with TRBJ1-3; D is undetermined. The CDR3 extends over 15 amino acids. Between the trimmed V and J ends, which lost 2 bases and 0 bases, there was a span of 8 bases. Per germline, CDR1 KGHSH and CDR2 LQKENI. The DNA for the CDR3 is TGTGCCAGCTCACCAACACAGAGCTCTGGAAACACCATATATTTT. Protein sequence: CASSPTQSSGNTIYF.

The genes are TRBV30 and TRBJ2-1; no definite D call. The CDR3 length is 11 residues. Trimming removed 2 bases at V and 3 bases at J, with 2 bases between. Germline CDR1 GTSNPN, CDR2 SVGIG (reference sequence). The CDR3 DNA reads as TGTGCCTGGAGTCACTACAATGAGCAGTTCTTC. Translated: CAWSHYNEQFF.

The J gene is TRBJ2-1, the V gene TRBV13, with 8 positions matching TRBD2. The trim removed 3 bases at V and 2 bases at J, leaving 3 bases unmatched. This CDR3 has 15 residues. The germline V gene has CDR1 PRHDT and CDR2 FYEKMQ (reference sequence). CDR3 in amino acids: CASSFTSGTYNEQFF. The CDR3 nucleotides are TGTGCCAGCAGCTTCACTAGCGGTACCTACAATGAGCAGTTCTTC.

This clone came up a few times. The chain carries TRBV7-2 and TRBJ1-2; D is undetermined. Germline V gene lookup returns CDR1 SGHTA and CDR2 FQGNSA. Trimming removed 5 bases at V and 5 bases at J, with 18 bases between. This CDR3 is 15 amino acids long. CDR3 DNA sequence: TGTGCCAGCAGCCCGGACTATAGGAGCGTGTATGGCTACACCTTC. This sequence encodes CASSPDYRSVYGYTF. Full variable domain (remainder filled in from reference TRBV7-2 and TRBJ1-2): GAGVSQSPSNKVTEKGKDVELRCDPISGHTALYWYRQSLGQGLEFLIYFQGNSAPDKSGLPSDRFSAERTGGSVSTLTIQRTQQEDSAVYLCASSPDYRSVYGYTFGSGTRLTVV.

The rearrangement joins TRBV7-9 to TRBJ2-3; 7 bases fit TRBD1. CDR1 and CDR2 from the germline V gene are SEHNR and FQNEAQ (reference sequence). V trimming: 4 bases; J trimming: 2 bases; junction bases outside the gene matches: 3. The CDR3 has 14 residues. CDR3: CASSSGQYTDTQYF. The CDR3 region has the DNA TGTGCCAGCAGCTCGGGACAGTACACAGATACGCAGTATTTT.

The chain combines TRBV19 with TRBJ1-2; tentatively, D is TRBD1 (6 bases). Deletions cut 6 bases from V and 4 bases from J, with 18 bases between. CDR1 and CDR2 from the germline V gene are LNHDA and SQIVND (reference sequence). This CDR3 contains 15 residues. The CDR3 spells CASRGPGEMGYGYTF. CDR3 coding DNA: TGTGCCAGTAGAGGCCCAGGGGAGATGGGCTATGGCTACACCTTC.

The count of this clone is one. The chain is built from TRBV4-3 and TRBJ2-7; the match to TRBD1 covers 7 bases. Trimming took 3 bases from V and 3 from J; bases not matched to a gene: 2. The CDR3 is 13 amino acids. CDR1 LGHNA and CDR2 YSLEER come from the germline V gene. The CDR3 region is CASSQDRNYEQYF. The CDR3 bases are TGCGCCAGCAGCCAGGACAGGAACTACGAGCAGTACTTC.